This is a list of T cell receptor beta chains from one sample in a study of blood T cell repertoires in COVID-19. TCRdb's table, derived via immunoSEQ multiplex PCR, lists solely in-frame clones and lacks some. The sample lists about 90,000 clones, 80% to 90% occurring once. Source material: peripheral blood. The source is a man between 45 and 60 years old with COVID-19, enrolled during active disease. Both conserved end residues are part of each CDR3. D genes are given only for firm matches. Clone size is given for some rows only: seen once, a few or many times, or a class if the clone is expanded.

CASSLRQGANLDTGELFF	TGTGCCAGCAGCCTTAGACAGGGGGCCAATTTGGACACCGGGGAGCTGTTTTTT	-	TRBD1	TRBV7-8	TRBJ2-2
CASSYSSSTEAFF	TGTGCCAGCAGTTATTCAAGTAGCACTGAAGCTTTCTTT	-	-	TRBV6-5	TRBJ1-1
CASSKALIKGGGESTEAFF	TGTGCCAGCAGCAAAGCTTTAATTAAAGGAGGGGGCGAAAGCACTGAAGCTTTCTTT	-	-	TRBV21-1	TRBJ1-1
CASGVEKNTEAFF	TGTGCCAGCGGAGTGGAAAAGAACACTGAAGCTTTCTTT	-	-	TRBV4-2	TRBJ1-1
CASSGGQGRTYGYTF	TGTGCCAGCAGCGGTGGACAGGGGCGGACCTATGGCTACACCTTC	once	TRBD1	TRBV9	TRBJ1-2
CASSLRAGGNEKLFF	TGTGCCAGCAGCTTAAGGGCAGGAGGTAATGAAAAACTGTTTTTT	-	-	TRBV13	TRBJ1-4
CASSLTHGLNTEAFF	TGTGCCAGCAGCTTAACTCATGGTCTGAACACTGAAGCTTTCTTT	-	-	TRBV7-2	TRBJ1-1
CASSLGDRDTTEAFF	TGTGCCAGCAGCCTGGGGGACAGGGATACCACTGAAGCTTTCTTT	few	TRBD1	TRBV5-8	TRBJ1-1
CAWKAQGTNNEQFF	TGTGCCTGGAAAGCACAGGGGACCAACAATGAGCAGTTCTTC	once	TRBD1	TRBV30	TRBJ2-1
CASSDGQRGNTIYF	TGTGCCAGCAGCGATGGACAGAGGGGAAACACCATATATTTT	-	-	TRBV15	TRBJ1-3
CASIRSGTSGHYNEQFF	TGTGCCAGTATTCGATCCGGGACTAGCGGGCACTACAATGAGCAGTTCTTC	-	TRBD2	TRBV19	TRBJ2-1
CASSLTENYGYTF	TGCGCCAGCAGCTTGACAGAGAACTATGGCTACACCTTC	-	-	TRBV5-1	TRBJ1-2
CASSPQTGGQETQYF	TGTGCCAGCTCACCGCAAACAGGGGGGCAAGAGACCCAGTACTTC	-	TRBD1	TRBV18	TRBJ2-5
CASSVGQENYGYTF	TGTGCCAGCAGCGTGGGACAGGAAAACTATGGCTACACCTTC	-	TRBD1	TRBV5-4	TRBJ1-2
CASSVELGKLFF	TGTGCCAGCAGCGTGGAGCTCGGAAAACTGTTTTTT	-	-	TRBV6-5	TRBJ1-4
CAISRQGDQPQHF	TGTGCCATCAGTAGACAGGGGGATCAGCCCCAGCATTTT	once	TRBD1	TRBV10-3	TRBJ1-5
CASSIIGQGAEEQYF	TGCGCCAGCAGCATAATAGGACAGGGGGCGGAGGAGCAGTACTTC	-	TRBD1	TRBV5-1	TRBJ2-7
CASSLQQETQYF	TGTGCCAGCAGCTTACAGCAAGAGACCCAGTACTTC	once	-	TRBV7-9	TRBJ2-5
CASSFGRVYEQYF	TGTGCCAGCAGTTTCGGCAGGGTGTACGAGCAGTACTTC	-	-	TRBV12-3/TRBV12-4	TRBJ2-7
CASSSSNEQFF	TGTGCCAGCAGCTCGAGCAATGAGCAGTTCTTC	once	-	TRBV12-1	TRBJ2-1
CASRSGTGKEAFF	TGTGCCAGCAGGTCCGGGACAGGGAAAGAAGCTTTCTTT	-	TRBD1	TRBV11-1	TRBJ1-1
CASSVSSTGSDTQYF	TGTGCCAGCAGCGTATCCTCCACCGGTTCAGATACGCAGTATTTT	-	-	TRBV9	TRBJ2-3
CASRNGGTGVDNSPLHF	TGTGCAAGTCGCAATGGAGGGACAGGGGTCGATAATTCACCCCTCCACTTT	-	-	TRBV12-2	TRBJ1-6
CASSPDRGGTGELFF	TGTGCCAGCAGCCCCGACAGGGGTGGCACCGGGGAGCTGTTTTTT	-	TRBD1	TRBV11-2	TRBJ2-2
CASREVGGSGELFF	TGTGCCAGCAGGGAGGTTGGGGGCTCCGGGGAGCTGTTTTTT	-	-	TRBV25-1	TRBJ2-2
CASSPQTGGTEAFF	TGTGCCAGCTCACCACAGACAGGGGGCACTGAAGCTTTCTTT	-	TRBD1	TRBV18	TRBJ1-1
CASSQLTGTNNSPLHF	TGCGCCAGCAGCCAGCTTACCGGGACTAACAATTCACCCCTCCACTTT	-	-	TRBV4-1	TRBJ1-6
CASSYSVGGNQPQHF	TGTGCCAGCAGCTATTCCGTAGGGGGCAATCAGCCCCAGCATTTT	-	-	TRBV3-1/TRBV3-2	TRBJ1-5
CASSQDNNAGTDSYNEQFF	TGCGCCAGCAGCCAAGACAATAATGCCGGGACAGACTCTTACAATGAGCAGTTCTTC	-	TRBD1	TRBV4-3	TRBJ2-1